The 20 T cell receptor beta chains below all came from one sample that was sequenced in a study of shared clonotypes between healthy human individuals. Sequencing was performed with immunoSEQ multiplex PCR; in TCRdb, only in-frame clones are kept and a portion is missing. The sample carries about 2.3 million clones, over 90% recorded once. The material sequenced was naive CD4+ T cells from PBMCs. The subset is: CD45RA+ positively selected. Receptor source: a man younger than 35 in good health. Some clones in this sample may be carry-over from other donors' samples.

There are a few counts of this clone. The genes are TRBV28 and TRBJ1-1, with 7 positions matching TRBD1. Germline-derived CDR1 and CDR2 are MDHEN and SYDVKM. The J segment lost 1 base and the V segment lost 4 bases, leaving 6 bases of the junction unmatched. This CDR3 has 15 residues. CDR3 residues: CASSSSGGPNTEAFF. In nucleotides, the CDR3 is TGTGCCAGCAGTTCCTCAGGGGGACCGAACACTGAAGCTTTCTTT. The whole variable domain, filled in from reference TRBV28 and TRBJ1-1, reads DVKVTQSSRYLVKRTGEKVFLECVQDMDHENMFWYRQDPGLGLRLIYFSYDVKMKEKGDIPEGYSVSREKKERFSLILESASTNQTSMYLCASSSSGGPNTEAFFGQGTRLTVV.

The V call is TRBV2, the J call TRBJ2-3; D remains ambiguous. The CDR3 contains 10 residues. CDR1 SNHLY and CDR2 FYNNEI come from the germline V gene. The V end lost 11 bases, the J end lost 6 bases, and 9 bases lay between the germline ends. CDR3 sequence (DNA): TGTGCCGGCACGCGGGATACGCAGTATTTT. This codes for CAGTRDTQYF. Together with reference TRBV2 and TRBJ2-3, the CDR3 gives the full variable domain: EPEVTQTPSHQVTQMGQEVILRCVPISNHLYFYWYRQILGQKVEFLVSFYNNEISEKSEIFDDQFSVERPDGSNFTLKIRSTKLEDSAMYFCAGTRDTQYFGPGTRLTVL.

The chain uses TRBV6-6 and TRBJ2-2, with 8 bases identical to TRBD1. CDR3 length: 14 amino acids. The ends lost 6 bases at V and 6 bases at J; junction bases unmatched: 6. Per the germline V gene, CDR1 is MNHNY and CDR2 is SVGAGI (reference sequence). Here the CDR3 DNA reads TGTGCCAGCAGGGGACAGGTTTTGTCCGGGGAGCTGTTTTTT. This gives the protein CASRGQVLSGELFF.

The chain links TRBV7-3 to TRBJ2-1, with 9 bases aligning to TRBD2. CDR1 is SGHTA, CDR2 FQGTGA, per germline. J was trimmed by 8 bases and V by 4 bases; bases with no gene match: 9. The CDR3 spans 15 residues. The CDR3 sequence: CASSYSSGMKHEQFF. The CDR3 DNA follows: TGTGCCAGCAGCTATTCTAGCGGGATGAAGCATGAGCAGTTCTTC.

This sequence joins TRBV14 and TRBJ2-3, with D unresolved. Trimming took off 2 bases at V and 3 bases at J, with 15 bases between the two ends. The germline gives CDR1 SGHDN, CDR2 FVKESK. This CDR3 comprises 16 residues. CDR3 nucleotides: TGTGCCAGCAGCCAAATTAGACCGAGTTTAACAGATACGCAGTATTTT. Translating it yields CASSQIRPSLTDTQYF.

The chain couples TRBV2 to TRBJ2-3; possible D gene TRBD2, 6 bases. The CDR3 has 17 residues. Per the germline V gene, CDR1 is SNHLY and CDR2 is FYNNEI. The V and J ends lost 3 bases and 1 base respectively, with 17 bases between them. This chain's CDR3 is CASSEGGSPRGTDTQYF. In DNA, the CDR3 is TGTGCCAGCAGTGAGGGAGGAAGCCCTAGAGGCACAGATACGCAGTATTTT.

The chain couples TRBV11-2 to TRBJ2-1, with 12 bases that match TRBD2. The CDR3 contains 17 residues. Germline-derived CDR1 and CDR2 are SGHAT and FQNNGV. The V gene end was trimmed by 5 bases and the J gene end by 6 bases; junction bases not matched to a gene: 11. CDR3 DNA sequence: TGTGCCAGCAGCCCCCGACTAGCGGGAGTTAGGCCCAATGAGCAGTTCTTC. This sequence encodes CASSPRLAGVRPNEQFF.

The rearrangement links TRBV21-1 to TRBJ2-7; the table gives TRBD1 as D, unverified against the DNA. TRBV21-1 is labeled a pseudogene. The CDR3 extends over 15 amino acids. The CDR3 sequence is CASSVPGQGSYEQYF. The DNA for the CDR3 is TGTGCCAGCAGCGTCCCGGGACAGGGATCCTACGAGCAGTACTTC.

The V call is TRBV4-1, the J call TRBJ2-3, with D unclear. The CDR3 extends over 16 amino acids. Trimming removed 5 bases at V and 2 bases at J, with 17 bases between. In germline, CDR1 is MGHRA, CDR2 YSYEKL. CDR3 sequence (DNA): TGCGCCAGCAGCGCCTTGCCCCCACCGTTCACAGATACGCAGTATTTT. Encoded protein: CASSALPPPFTDTQYF.

The chain uses TRBV5-1 and TRBJ2-2; D remains unclear. Trimming pared 6 bases from V and 4 bases from J, leaving 10 bases between. Germline lookup yields CDR1 SGHRS and CDR2 YFSETQ. There are 13 residues in the CDR3. The CDR3 sequence: CASTEPATGELFF. CDR3 DNA sequence: TGCGCCAGCACGGAGCCAGCCACCGGGGAGCTGTTTTTT.

This chain joins TRBV5-8 and TRBJ1-5; D is ambiguous. The CDR3 is made up of 12 amino acids. Deletions cut 5 bases from V and 6 bases from J, with 9 bases between. Per germline, CDR1 SGHTS and CDR2 YDEGEE. The CDR3 region is CASRHPAQPQHF. The CDR3 nucleotides are TGTGCCAGCAGACATCCGGCTCAGCCCCAGCATTTT.

V and J are TRBV30 and TRBJ1-2; 9 bases align to TRBD1. The CDR3 is made up of 14 amino acids. V lost 3 bases, J lost 5 bases, and 7 bases stayed unmatched. Looked up from germline, CDR1 is GTSNPN and CDR2 is SVGIG (reference sequence). For the CDR3, the DNA is TGTGCCTGGAGATACCGGGACAGGGAGTATGGCTACACCTTC. Its protein product is CAWRYRDREYGYTF.

This chain uses TRBV6-1 with TRBJ1-5, with TRBD1 matching 7 bases. The J segment lost 6 bases and the V segment lost 11 bases, leaving 13 bases of the junction unmatched. Looked up from germline, CDR1 is MNHNS and CDR2 is SASEGT. The CDR3 is 14 residues long. As DNA, the CDR3 is TGTGCCGGTACCGGGACAGCTGGTAGTCAGCCCCAGCATTTT. Its protein is CAGTGTAGSQPQHF.

The genes are TRBV7-2 and TRBJ2-2; perhaps TRBD1 as D (6 bases). This CDR3 is built from 16 residues. From germline, CDR1 is SGHTA and CDR2 FQGNSA. V shed 2 bases and J shed 6 bases, with 16 bases lying between them. The DNA for the CDR3 is TGTGCCAGCAGCTTAAACCGACAGGAAAGGTCCGGGGAGCTGTTTTTT. It codes for CASSLNRQERSGELFF.

This rearrangement joins TRBV7-8 to TRBJ1-2; 8 bases are shared with TRBD1. The CDR3 is made up of 13 amino acids. Germline V gives CDR1 SGHVS, CDR2 FQNEAQ. With 4 bases clipped from V and 8 bases from J, the junction kept 6 bases outside the gene matches. The CDR3 region is CASSSSTGEGYTF. CDR3 DNA: TGTGCCAGCAGCTCATCGACAGGGGAAGGCTACACCTTC.

Of note for this clone: Different DNA sequences within this sample yield the same CDR3. The chain recombines TRBV29-1 with TRBJ2-1; D perhaps matches TRBD2 (6 bases). From germline, CDR1 is SQVTM and CDR2 ANQGSEA. CDR3 size: 12 residues. Deletions cut 6 bases from V and 1 base from J, with 7 bases between. Written as DNA, the CDR3 is TGCAGCGTGGGACTTTCCTACAATGAGCAGTTCTTC. It codes for CSVGLSYNEQFF.

This clone was picked up one time. The chain combines TRBV5-1 with TRBJ2-3; D is perhaps TRBD1 (5 bases). The CDR3 is made up of 12 amino acids. Trimming took off 0 bases at V and 9 bases at J, with 8 bases between the two ends. Germline loops: CDR1 SGHRS, CDR2 YFSETQ. In DNA, the CDR3 is TGCGCCAGCAGCTTGGTTGGACACACGCAGTATTTT. Translation: CASSLVGHTQYF. The entire variable domain, with the rest obtained from reference TRBV5-1 and TRBJ2-3, is as follows: KAGVTQTPRYLIKTRGQQVTLSCSPISGHRSVSWYQQTPGQGLQFLFEYFSETQRNKGNFPGRFSGRQFSNSRSEMNVSTLELGDSALYLCASSLVGHTQYFGPGTRLTVL.

V usage is TRBV2 and J usage is TRBJ2-1; perhaps TRBD2 as D (6 bases). The germline V gene has CDR1 SNHLY and CDR2 FYNNEI. Trimming left V 2 bases short and J 3 bases short, with 14 bases between. This CDR3 is 16 amino acids long. The CDR3, as DNA: TGTGCCAGCAGTGAATGGGGGGTAGCTTTCTACAATGAGCAGTTCTTC. Residues: CASSEWGVAFYNEQFF.

This clone was detected only once. J is TRBJ2-1 and V is TRBV14; 7 nucleotides match TRBD1. Germline lookup yields CDR1 SGHDN and CDR2 FVKESK. Trimming removed 1 base from V and 4 bases from J; junction bases left unmatched: 10. CDR3 length equals 17 residues. CDR3 nucleotide sequence: TGTGCCAGCAGCCAAGTGCGCGCAACAGGGGCTTACAATGAGCAGTTCTTC. Protein sequence: CASSQVRATGAYNEQFF.

A note on this clone: Other DNA sequences in this sample translate to the same CDR3. This chain connects TRBV19 to TRBJ2-7, with TRBD1 identical over 11 bases. The V and J ends lost 7 bases and 2 bases, in that order; junction bases with no gene match: 1. Germline V lookup: CDR1 LNHDA, CDR2 SQIVND (reference sequence). The CDR3 length is 13 residues. CDR3 coding DNA: TGTGCCAGTAAGGGACAGGGGGCCTACGAGCAGTACTTC. This sequence encodes CASKGQGAYEQYF. The full variable domain, with the rest looked up from reference TRBV19 and TRBJ2-7, is DGGITQSPKYLFRKEGQNVTLSCEQNLNHDAMYWYRQDPGQGLRLIYYSQIVNDFQKGDIAEGYSVSREKKESFPLTVTSAQKNPTAFYLCASKGQGAYEQYFGPGTRLTVT.